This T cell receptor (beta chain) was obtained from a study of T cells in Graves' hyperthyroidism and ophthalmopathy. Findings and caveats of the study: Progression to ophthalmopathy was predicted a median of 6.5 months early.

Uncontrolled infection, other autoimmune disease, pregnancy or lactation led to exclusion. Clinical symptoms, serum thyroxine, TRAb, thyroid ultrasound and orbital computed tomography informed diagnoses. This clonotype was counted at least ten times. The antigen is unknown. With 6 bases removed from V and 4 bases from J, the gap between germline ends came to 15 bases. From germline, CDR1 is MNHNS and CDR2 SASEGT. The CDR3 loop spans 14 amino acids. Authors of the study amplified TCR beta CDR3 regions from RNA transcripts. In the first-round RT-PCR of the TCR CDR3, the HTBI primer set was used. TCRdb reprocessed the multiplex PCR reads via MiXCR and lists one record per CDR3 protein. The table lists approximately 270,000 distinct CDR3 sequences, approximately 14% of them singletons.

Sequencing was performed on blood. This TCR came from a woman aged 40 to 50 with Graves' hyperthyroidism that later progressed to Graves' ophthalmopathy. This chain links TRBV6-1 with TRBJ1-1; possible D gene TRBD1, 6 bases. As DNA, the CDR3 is TGTGCCAGCAGATCCGGGACAACGCGCACTGAAGCTTTCTTT. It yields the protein CASRSGTTRTEAFF.